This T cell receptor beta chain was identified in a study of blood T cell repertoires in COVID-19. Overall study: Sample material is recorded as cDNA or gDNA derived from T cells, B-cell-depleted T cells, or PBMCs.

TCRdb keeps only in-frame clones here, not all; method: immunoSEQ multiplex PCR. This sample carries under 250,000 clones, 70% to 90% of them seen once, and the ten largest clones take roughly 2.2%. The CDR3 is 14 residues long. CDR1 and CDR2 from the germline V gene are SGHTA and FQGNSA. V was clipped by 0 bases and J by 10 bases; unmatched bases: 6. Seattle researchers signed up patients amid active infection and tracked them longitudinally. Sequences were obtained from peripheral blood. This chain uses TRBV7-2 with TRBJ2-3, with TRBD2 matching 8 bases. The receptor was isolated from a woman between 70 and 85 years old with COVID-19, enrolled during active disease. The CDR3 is CASSLAIIAGPQYF. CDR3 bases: TGTGCCAGCAGCTTAGCCATCATAGCGGGACCGCAGTATTTT.